Shown below are 18 T cell receptor beta chains from a single sample sequenced in a study of control samples from healthy donors and cancer patients. This table comes from immunoSEQ multiplex PCR, and its TCRdb copy is limited to in-frame clones, with some not included. The table has approximately 120,000 clones, about nine tenths seen once; the top ten hold roughly 4.4%. Sequencing was done on a sample of blood. The receptors shown here come from a human donor in good health. The donor label of this sample is uncertain.

V is TRBV3-1 (or the pseudogene TRBV3-2) and J is TRBJ1-6, with TRBD1 as a possible D gene (5 bases). There are 14 residues in the CDR3. V shed 0 bases and J shed 9 bases, with 9 bases lying between them. In germline, CDR1 is LGHDT, CDR2 YNNKEL (reference sequence). CDR3 amino acids: CASSQDGGFSPLHF. In DNA form, the CDR3 reads TGTGCCAGCAGCCAAGATGGGGGTTTTTCACCCCTCCACTTT.

The chain combines TRBV5-1 with TRBJ2-1, with D possibly matching TRBD2 (6 bases). Germline values: CDR1 SGHRS, CDR2 YFSETQ. This CDR3 region has 16 residues. The V end was cut by 0 bases, the J end by 3 bases, with 13 bases between. CDR3 sequence reads: CASSLGTLGLYNEQFF. DNA of the CDR3: TGCGCCAGCAGCTTGGGTACTTTGGGACTCTACAATGAGCAGTTCTTC.

V and J are TRBV7-9 and TRBJ1-5; D is unclear. V was clipped by 3 bases and J by 4 bases, with 19 bases between them. The CDR3 covers 17 residues. CDR1 is SEHNR, CDR2 FQNEAQ, per germline (reference sequence). CDR3 in amino acids: CASSFFGSGISNQPQHF. The DNA of the CDR3 is TGTGCCAGCAGCTTTTTCGGAAGTGGGATTAGTAATCAGCCCCAGCATTTT.

The V call is TRBV10-3, the J call TRBJ1-2, with D perhaps matching TRBD1 (5 bases). V was cut by 4 bases and J by 6 bases, with 15 bases left in between. Per the germline V gene, CDR1 is ENHRY and CDR2 is SYGVKD. The length of the CDR3 is 14 residues. CDR3 nucleotides: TGTGCCATCAGTGGATCCAGGGAGGGAGATGGCTACACCTTC. This translates into CAISGSREGDGYTF.

This chain connects TRBV28 to TRBJ1-6; 8 nucleotides match TRBD1. CDR3 size: 15 residues. Germline V gene sequence: CDR1 MDHEN, CDR2 SYDVKM. V was clipped by 6 bases and J by 9 bases; unmatched bases: 10. CDR3 coding DNA: TGTGCCAGCAGCCCTGACAGGGGTTCCCTTTCACCCCTCCACTTT. It encodes CASSPDRGSLSPLHF.

The rearrangement joins TRBV27 to TRBJ2-3; 7 bases agree with TRBD1. CDR3 size: 16 residues. The junction had 11 bases not matched to a gene; V was cut back by 4 bases and J by 4 bases. Per the germline V gene, CDR1 is MNHEY and CDR2 is SMNVEV (reference sequence). The CDR3: CASSYRGRGWADTQYF. The DNA of the CDR3 is TGTGCCAGCAGTTACAGGGGAAGAGGCTGGGCAGATACGCAGTATTTT.

The chain's CDR3 is CASSFEGTNEKLFF. The CDR3 region has the DNA TGTGCCAGCAGCTTTGAGGGAACTAATGAAAAACTGTTTTTT. The chain is built from TRBV5-5 and TRBJ1-4; the D is unclear. The CDR3 has 14 amino acids. Germline V gene lookup returns CDR1 SGHKS and CDR2 YYEKEE (reference sequence). V shed 2 bases and J shed 1 base, with 6 bases lying between them.

The chain is built from TRBV9 and TRBJ1-5; no definite D call. V lost 3 bases and J 4 bases, leaving 17 bases between the germline ends. Germline assignment: CDR1 SGDLS and CDR2 YYNGEE. This CDR3 is 16 amino acids long. The CDR3 is CASSAPHGPSNQPQHF. The DNA for the CDR3 is TGTGCCAGCAGCGCACCCCACGGTCCGTCTAATCAGCCCCAGCATTTT.

This chain joins TRBV30 and TRBJ1-2, with D maybe TRBD1 (5 bases). This CDR3 has 12 amino acids. V was clipped by 5 bases and J by 8 bases, with 15 bases between them. Germline V CDR1 and CDR2: GTSNPN, SVGIG (reference sequence). CDR3 bases: TGTGCCTGGTCACCGGGCAGGGAGGGCTACACCTTC. This translates into CAWSPGREGYTF. Variable domain in full (rest from reference TRBV30 and TRBJ1-2): SQTIHQWPATLVQPVGSPLSLECTVEGTSNPNLYWYRQAAGRGLQLLFYSVGIGQISSEVPQNLSASRPQDRQFILSSKKLLLSDSGFYLCAWSPGREGYTFGSGTRLTVV.

V usage is TRBV14 and J usage is TRBJ2-7; 11 positions match TRBD2. CDR1 and CDR2 (germline): SGHDN, FVKESK. The CDR3 has 18 residues. With 5 bases clipped from V and 0 bases from J, the junction kept 12 bases outside the gene matches. CDR3 bases: TGTGCCAGCAGCTCGAAAGCTAGCGGGGGGCCGAGCTCCTACGAGCAGTACTTC. Residues: CASSSKASGGPSSYEQYF.

The V and J genes are TRBV18 and TRBJ1-5; unclear D gene. The CDR3 contains 14 residues. Germline V gene sequence: CDR1 KGHSH, CDR2 LQKENI. V was clipped by 6 bases and J by 0 bases, with 9 bases between them. The CDR3 sequence is CASSPESSNQPQHF. CDR3 nucleotide sequence: TGTGCCAGCTCCCCGGAAAGTAGCAATCAGCCCCAGCATTTT. The full variable domain, completed using reference TRBV18 and TRBJ1-5, is NAGVMQNPRHLVRRRGQEARLRCSPMKGHSHVYWYRQLPEEGLKFMVYLQKENIIDESGMPKERFSAEFPKEGPSILRIQQVVRGDSAAYFCASSPESSNQPQHFGDGTRLSIL.

A few counts support this clone. V usage is TRBV27 and J usage is TRBJ2-6; D possibly matches TRBD1 or TRBD2 (5 bases each). Germline assignment: CDR1 MNHEY and CDR2 SMNVEV (reference sequence). Deletions cut 3 bases from V and 2 bases from J, with 14 bases between. The CDR3 covers 17 residues. CDR3 residues: CASSFVRGYTGANVLTF. The CDR3 DNA sequence: TGTGCCAGCAGTTTTGTCCGGGGCTATACTGGGGCCAACGTCCTGACTTTC.

The rearrangement links TRBV28 to TRBJ2-7; D remains ambiguous. CDR1 and CDR2 from the germline V gene are MDHEN and SYDVKM. The length of the CDR3 is 13 residues. Trimming removed 7 bases at V and 2 bases at J, with 12 bases between. CDR3 DNA sequence: TGTGCCAGCACCACACCTGGGGCCTACGAGCAGTACTTC. Amino acid sequence: CASTTPGAYEQYF. The full variable domain, in which reference TRBV28 and TRBJ2-7 provide the parts outside the CDR3, is DVKVTQSSRYLVKRTGEKVFLECVQDMDHENMFWYRQDPGLGLRLIYFSYDVKMKEKGDIPEGYSVSREKKERFSLILESASTNQTSMYLCASTTPGAYEQYFGPGTRLTVT.

The V gene is TRBV28, the J gene TRBJ2-2; D is undetermined. V lost 2 bases to trimming and J lost 4 bases, with 11 bases between them. The CDR3 sequence is 15 residues long. Germline V gives CDR1 MDHEN, CDR2 SYDVKM. CDR3 residues: CASSLPLGPTGELFF. The CDR3 DNA reads as TGTGCCAGCAGTTTACCTCTAGGACCCACCGGGGAGCTGTTTTTT.

The chain recombines TRBV12-5 with TRBJ2-4, with D unresolved. V was clipped by 2 bases and J by 8 bases, with 10 bases between them. Germline-derived CDR1 and CDR2 are LGHNT and FRNRAP. The CDR3 loop spans 13 amino acids. The CDR3 coding sequence is TGTGCTAGTGGTTTGCCGGGCTCGCACATTCAGTACTTC. Amino acids: CASGLPGSHIQYF.

The chain couples TRBV19 to TRBJ1-5, with 7 bases fitting TRBD1. CDR3 length: 16 residues. CDR1 is LNHDA, CDR2 SQIVND, per germline (reference sequence). Trimming took 1 base from V and 7 from J; bases not matched to a gene: 10. The CDR3 nucleotides read TGTGCCAGTAGTATAGTTTCAAAGGGGGCTCGGCAGCCCCAGCATTTT. This codes for CASSIVSKGARQPQHF.

This chain joins TRBV6-1 and TRBJ2-5, with D hard to call. Trimming cost V 2 bases and J 4 bases, with 8 bases left between them. The CDR3 runs 13 residues. Germline V gene sequence: CDR1 MNHNS, CDR2 SASEGT. The CDR3: CASSESGPETQYF. In DNA, the CDR3 is TGTGCCAGCAGTGAATCAGGTCCAGAGACCCAGTACTTC.

The sample holds one count of this clone. The genes are TRBV6-5 and TRBJ2-6; D ambiguous. Per germline, CDR1 MNHEY and CDR2 SVGAGI. V was trimmed by 0 bases and J by 3 bases, leaving 9 bases between them. The CDR3 is 16 amino acids. CDR3 region: CASSYSGSGGANVLTF. CDR3 nucleotides: TGTGCCAGCAGTTACTCAGGGTCGGGTGGGGCCAACGTCCTGACTTTC.